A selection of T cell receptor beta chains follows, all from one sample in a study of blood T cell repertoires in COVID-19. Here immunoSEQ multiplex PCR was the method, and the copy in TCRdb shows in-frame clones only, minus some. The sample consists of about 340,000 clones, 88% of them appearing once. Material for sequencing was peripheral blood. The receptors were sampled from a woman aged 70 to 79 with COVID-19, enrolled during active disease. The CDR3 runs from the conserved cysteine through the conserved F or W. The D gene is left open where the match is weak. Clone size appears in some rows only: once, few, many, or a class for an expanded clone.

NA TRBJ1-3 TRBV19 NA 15 CASSVSGTSGNTIYF TGTGCCAGTAGTGTTTCCGGGACTTCTGGAAACACCATATATTTT
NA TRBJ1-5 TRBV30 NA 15 CAWSGTGFSNQPQHF TGTGCCTGGAGTGGAACAGGTTTTAGCAATCAGCCCCAGCATTTT
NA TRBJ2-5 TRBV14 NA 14 CASSQAGIVQTQYF TGTGCCAGCAGCCAAGCGGGGATTGTTCAGACCCAGTACTTC
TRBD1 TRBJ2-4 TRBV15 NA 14 CATSPGGTKNIQYF TGTGCCACCAGCCCAGGGGGAACCAAAAACATTCAGTACTTC
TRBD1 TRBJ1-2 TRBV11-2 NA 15 CASSLGSGQNYGYTF TGTGCCAGCAGCTTAGGGTCGGGACAGAACTATGGCTACACCTTC
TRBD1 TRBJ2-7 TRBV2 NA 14 CASSRDRVPYEQYF TGTGCCAGCTCAAGGGACAGGGTACCCTACGAGCAGTACTTC
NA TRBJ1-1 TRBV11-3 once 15 CASSLGAGLNTEAFF TGTGCCAGCAGCTTAGGTGCGGGATTGAACACTGAAGCTTTCTTT
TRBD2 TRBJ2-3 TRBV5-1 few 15 CASSVGGAPTDTQYF TGCGCCAGCAGCGTCGGGGGGGCACCCACAGATACGCAGTATTTT
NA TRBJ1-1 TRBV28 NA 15 CASSLTGTLNTEAFF TGTGCCAGCAGTTTAACTGGTACGTTGAACACTGAAGCTTTCTTT
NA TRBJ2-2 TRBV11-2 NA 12 CASTTPPGELFF TGTGCCAGCACCACTCCCCCGGGGGAGCTGTTTTTT
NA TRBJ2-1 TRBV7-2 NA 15 CASSLAGSSYNEQFF TGTGCCAGCAGCTTAGCGGGGAGCTCCTACAATGAGCAGTTCTTC
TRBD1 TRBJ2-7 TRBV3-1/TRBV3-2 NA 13 CASSHDRGREQYF TGTGCCAGCAGCCACGACAGGGGGCGCGAGCAGTACTTC
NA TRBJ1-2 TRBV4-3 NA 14 CASSQERGGYGYTF TGCGCCAGCAGCCAAGAGCGGGGGGGGTATGGCTACACCTTC
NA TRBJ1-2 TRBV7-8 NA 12 CASSFSEYGYTF TGTGCCAGCAGCTTCTCGGAGTATGGCTACACCTTC
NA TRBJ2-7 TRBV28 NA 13 CASTWGQNYEQYF TGTGCCAGCACCTGGGGACAAAACTACGAGCAGTACTTC
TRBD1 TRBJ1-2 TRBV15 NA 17 CATSDTPPSTGGDGYTF TGTGCCACCAGCGACACCCCACCCTCGACAGGGGGCGATGGCTACACCTTC
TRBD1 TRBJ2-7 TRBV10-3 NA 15 CAISSPDRGAYEQYF TGTGCCATCAGCTCCCCTGACAGGGGAGCCTACGAGCAGTACTTC
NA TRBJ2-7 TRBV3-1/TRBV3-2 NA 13 CASSQDYGNEQYF TGTGCCAGCAGCCAAGATTACGGGAACGAGCAGTACTTC
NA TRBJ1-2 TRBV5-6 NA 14 CASSPDSYNYGYTF TGTGCCAGCAGCCCTGACAGTTATAACTATGGCTACACCTTC
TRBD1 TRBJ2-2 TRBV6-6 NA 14 CASSFGDRGGELFF TGTGCCAGCAGTTTCGGGGACAGGGGAGGGGAGCTGTTTTTT
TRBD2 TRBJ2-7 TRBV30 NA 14 CAWTRASGGDEQYF TGTGCCTGGACAAGGGCTAGCGGGGGAGACGAGCAGTACTTC
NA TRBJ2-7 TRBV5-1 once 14 CASRSWGGPYEQYF TGCGCCAGCAGATCGTGGGGCGGACCCTACGAGCAGTACTTC
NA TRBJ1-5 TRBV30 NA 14 CAWSVGRSNQPQHF TGTGCCTGGAGTGTTGGGCGAAGCAATCAGCCCCAGCATTTT
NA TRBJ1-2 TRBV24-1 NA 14 CATSASEDLDGYTF TGTGCCACCAGTGCCTCGGAGGATCTAGATGGCTACACCTTC
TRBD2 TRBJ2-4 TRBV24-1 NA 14 CATSSGTTPLIQYF TGTGCCACCAGTTCCGGGACTACCCCACTTATTCAGTACTTC
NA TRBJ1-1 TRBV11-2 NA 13 CASSLEDDTEAFF TGTGCCAGCAGCTTGGAGGACGACACTGAAGCTTTCTTT